This T cell receptor beta chain was retrieved from a study of CXCR3-negative and CXCR3-positive naive CD8 T cells. UMI-tagged TRB cDNA libraries were built via 5' RACE. TCRdb re-called the 5' RACE reads and shows each CDR3 protein once, DNA omitted. This table holds about 4,900 distinct CDR3 sequences. Turning to this clonotype: Its target is not known.

Study outcomes and limitations: Naive CXCR3-positive and CXCR3-negative cells shared similar TRBV-TRBJ usage, unlike memory cells. Naive CXCR3-positive cells had TRB CDR3s more hydrophobic than those of CXCR3-negative naive cells.

Per CD8+ T cell subset, triplicate sorts of approximately 290,000 cells each were done. The sequencing input was naive CXCR3+ CD8+ T cells from blood. Regarding subset: CD45RO-CCR7+CD27+CD95- naive CD8+ T cells expressing CXCR3 (TNR3+). This receptor was identified in a human donor in good health. Some clones in this sample may be carry-over from other donors' samples.

CDR3 residues: CASRRGTVATNEKLFF. The chain recombines TRBV28 with TRBJ1-4; TCRdb calls TRBD1, which cannot be checked without DNA. The CDR3 has 16 amino acids. The germline gives CDR1 MDHEN, CDR2 SYDVKM.